Sequencing of this TCR beta chain was carried out in a study of tumor and adjacent non-tumor tissue in lung cancer. Background on the study: Each sample yielded approximately 4 million productive TCRbeta reads on average. Study outcomes and limitations: Shorter survival was associated with higher TCR diversity in tumors. Top 100 clones took a larger repertoire share in normal lung.

Germline V gives CDR1 MDHEN, CDR2 SYDVKM. V gave up 6 bases and J gave up 2 bases, with 11 bases separating them. The CDR3 totals 13 residues. No cell sorting was done before RNA was extracted from the tissue. Newly diagnosed lung cancer patients had thoracic surgery in China, August–late 2014, without prior chemotherapy. TCRbeta libraries were built with three rounds of nested PCR, modified from ARM-PCR. In TCRdb, the multiplex PCR reads were re-called with MiXCR into one record per CDR3 protein. The sample lists about 200,000 distinct CDR3 sequences, 60% to 85% occurring once. Worth noting for this clonotype: The antigen remains unidentified.

The clonotype originates from a man aged 55-75 years with non-small cell lung cancer. The sequenced material came from lung tumor tissue. The rearrangement joins TRBV28 to TRBJ2-7; D might be TRBD1 (6 bases). The CDR3 region is CASRHRATYEQYF. CDR3 DNA: TGTGCCAGCAGACACAGGGCCACCTACGAGCAGTACTTC. The full variable domain, completed using reference TRBV28 and TRBJ2-7, is DVKVTQSSRYLVKRTGEKVFLECVQDMDHENMFWYRQDPGLGLRLIYFSYDVKMKEKGDIPEGYSVSREKKERFSLILESASTNQTSMYLCASRHRATYEQYFGPGTRLTVT.